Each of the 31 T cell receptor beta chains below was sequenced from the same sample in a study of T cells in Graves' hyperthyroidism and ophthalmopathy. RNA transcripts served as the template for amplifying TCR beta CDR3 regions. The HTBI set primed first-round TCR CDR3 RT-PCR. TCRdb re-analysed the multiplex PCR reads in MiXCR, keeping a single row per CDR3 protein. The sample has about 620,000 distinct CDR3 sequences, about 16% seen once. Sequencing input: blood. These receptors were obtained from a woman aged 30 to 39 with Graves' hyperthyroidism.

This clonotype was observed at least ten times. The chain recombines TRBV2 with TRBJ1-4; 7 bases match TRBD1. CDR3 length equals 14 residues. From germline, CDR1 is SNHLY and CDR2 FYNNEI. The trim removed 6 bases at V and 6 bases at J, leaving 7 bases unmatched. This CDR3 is CASSLQGGDEKLFF. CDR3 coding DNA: TGTGCCAGCAGCCTCCAGGGGGGGGATGAAAAACTGTTTTTT. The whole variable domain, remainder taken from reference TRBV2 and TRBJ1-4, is EPEVTQTPSHQVTQMGQEVILRCVPISNHLYFYWYRQILGQKVEFLVSFYNNEISEKSEIFDDQFSVERPDGSNFTLKIRSTKLEDSAMYFCASSLQGGDEKLFFGSGTQLSVL.

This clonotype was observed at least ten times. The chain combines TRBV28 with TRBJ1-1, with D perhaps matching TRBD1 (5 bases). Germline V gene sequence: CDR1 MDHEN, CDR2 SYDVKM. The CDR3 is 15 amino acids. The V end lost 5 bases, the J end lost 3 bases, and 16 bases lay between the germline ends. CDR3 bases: TGTGCCAGCAGTATAAGACAGAAAAAGTACACTGAAGCTTTCTTT. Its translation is CASSIRQKKYTEAFF.

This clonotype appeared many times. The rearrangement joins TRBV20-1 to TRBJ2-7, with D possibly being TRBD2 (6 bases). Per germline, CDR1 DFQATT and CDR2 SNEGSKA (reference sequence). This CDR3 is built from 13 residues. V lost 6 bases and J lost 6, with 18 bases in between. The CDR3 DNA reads TGCAGTGCCAGACCGACTAGTACTTTCGAGCAGTACTTC. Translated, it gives CSARPTSTFEQYF.

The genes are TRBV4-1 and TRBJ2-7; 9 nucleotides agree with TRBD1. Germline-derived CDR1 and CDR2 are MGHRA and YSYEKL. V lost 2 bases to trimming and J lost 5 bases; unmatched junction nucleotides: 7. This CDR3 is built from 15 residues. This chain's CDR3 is CASSQPTGGSNEQYF. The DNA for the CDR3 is TGCGCCAGCAGCCAACCGACAGGGGGGAGCAACGAGCAGTACTTC.

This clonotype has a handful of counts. Here the CDR3 reads CASSPLYQGGYF. The DNA of the CDR3 is TGTGCCAGCAGCCCTTTATATCAAGGAGGGTACTTC. The V gene is TRBV7-2, the J gene TRBJ2-5; tentative D call: TRBD2 (5 bases). The CDR3 length is 12 residues. Trimming took 5 bases from V and 13 from J, leaving 17 bases between them. Germline V gene lookup returns CDR1 SGHTA and CDR2 FQGNSA.

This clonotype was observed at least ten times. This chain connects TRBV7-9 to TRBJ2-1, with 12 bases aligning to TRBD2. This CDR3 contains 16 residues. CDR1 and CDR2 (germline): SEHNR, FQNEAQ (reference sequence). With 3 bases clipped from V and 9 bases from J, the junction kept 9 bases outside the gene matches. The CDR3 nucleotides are TGTGCCAGCAGCTTGGCTAGCGGGAGGGCGAGCGGTGAGCAGTTCTTC. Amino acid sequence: CASSLASGRASGEQFF. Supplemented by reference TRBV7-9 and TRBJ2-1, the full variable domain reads DTGVSQNPRHKITKRGQNVTFRCDPISEHNRLYWYRQTLGQGPEFLTYFQNEAQLEKSRLLSDRFSAERPKGSFSTLEIQRTEQGDSAMYLCASSLASGRASGEQFFGPGTRLTVL.

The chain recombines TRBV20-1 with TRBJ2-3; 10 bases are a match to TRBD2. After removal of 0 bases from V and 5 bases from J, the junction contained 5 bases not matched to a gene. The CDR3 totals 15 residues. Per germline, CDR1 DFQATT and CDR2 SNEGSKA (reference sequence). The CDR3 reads CSARDYLAGVDTQYF. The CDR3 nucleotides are TGCAGTGCTAGAGACTATCTAGCGGGAGTAGATACGCAGTATTTT.

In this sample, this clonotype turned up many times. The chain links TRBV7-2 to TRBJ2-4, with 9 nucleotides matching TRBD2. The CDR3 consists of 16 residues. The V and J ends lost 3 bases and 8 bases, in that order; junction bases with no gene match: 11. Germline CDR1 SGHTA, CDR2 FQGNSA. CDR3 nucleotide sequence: TGTGCCAGCAGCTTTAGAGCGGGAGGCGGGGCGGACATTCAGTACTTC. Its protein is CASSFRAGGGADIQYF.

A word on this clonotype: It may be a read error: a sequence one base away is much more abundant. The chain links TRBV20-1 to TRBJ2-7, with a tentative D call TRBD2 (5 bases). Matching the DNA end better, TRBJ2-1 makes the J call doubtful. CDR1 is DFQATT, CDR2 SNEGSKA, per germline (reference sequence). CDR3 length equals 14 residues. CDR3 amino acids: CSAPGSQSSYEQFF. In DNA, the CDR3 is TGCAGTGCACCGGGATCCCAGAGCTCCTACGAGCAGTTCTTC.

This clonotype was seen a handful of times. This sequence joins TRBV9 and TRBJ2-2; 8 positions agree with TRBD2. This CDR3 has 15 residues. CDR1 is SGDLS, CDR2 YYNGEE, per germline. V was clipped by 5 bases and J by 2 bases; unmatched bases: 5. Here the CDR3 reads CASSGGRINTGELFF. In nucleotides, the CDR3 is TGTGCCAGCAGTGGCGGGAGGATCAACACCGGGGAGCTGTTTTTT.

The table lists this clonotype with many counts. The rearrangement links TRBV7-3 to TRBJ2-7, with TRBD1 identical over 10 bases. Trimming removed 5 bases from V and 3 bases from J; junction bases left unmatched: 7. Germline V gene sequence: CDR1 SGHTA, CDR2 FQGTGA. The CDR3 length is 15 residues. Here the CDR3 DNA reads TGTGCCAGCAGCCCACCCCGGGACAGGGGCTACGAGCAGTACTTC. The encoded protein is CASSPPRDRGYEQYF. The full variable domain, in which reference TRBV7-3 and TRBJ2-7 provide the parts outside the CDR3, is GAGVSQTPSNKVTEKGKYVELRCDPISGHTALYWYRQSLGQGPEFLIYFQGTGAADDSGLPNDRFFAVRPEGSVSTLKIQRTERGDSAVYLCASSPPRDRGYEQYFGPGTRLTVT.

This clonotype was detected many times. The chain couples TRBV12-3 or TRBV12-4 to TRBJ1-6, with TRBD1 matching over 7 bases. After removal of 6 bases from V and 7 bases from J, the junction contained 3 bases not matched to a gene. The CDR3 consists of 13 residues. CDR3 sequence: CASSQQGNSPLHF. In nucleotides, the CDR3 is TGTGCCAGCAGCCAACAGGGGAATTCACCCCTCCACTTT.

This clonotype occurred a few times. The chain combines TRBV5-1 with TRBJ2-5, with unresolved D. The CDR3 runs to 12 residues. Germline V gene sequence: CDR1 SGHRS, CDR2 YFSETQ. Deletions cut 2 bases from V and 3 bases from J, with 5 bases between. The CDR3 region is CASSFTEETQYF. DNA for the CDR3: TGCGCCAGCAGCTTTACCGAAGAGACCCAGTACTTC. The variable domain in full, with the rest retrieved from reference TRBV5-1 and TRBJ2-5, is KAGVTQTPRYLIKTRGQQVTLSCSPISGHRSVSWYQQTPGQGLQFLFEYFSETQRNKGNFPGRFSGRQFSNSRSEMNVSTLELGDSALYLCASSFTEETQYFGPGTRLLVL.

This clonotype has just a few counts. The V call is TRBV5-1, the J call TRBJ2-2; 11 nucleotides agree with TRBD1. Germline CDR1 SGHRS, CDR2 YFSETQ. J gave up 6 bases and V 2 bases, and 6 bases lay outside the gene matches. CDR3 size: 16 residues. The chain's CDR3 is CASSFSGTGGAGELFF. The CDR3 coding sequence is TGCGCCAGCAGCTTCTCCGGGACAGGGGGGGCCGGGGAGCTGTTTTTT.

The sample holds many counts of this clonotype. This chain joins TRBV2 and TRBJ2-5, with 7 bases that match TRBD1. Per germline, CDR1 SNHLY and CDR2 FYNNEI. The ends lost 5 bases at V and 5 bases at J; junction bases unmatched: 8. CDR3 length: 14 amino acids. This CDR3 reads CASSRQGVYETQYF. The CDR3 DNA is TGTGCCAGCAGTCGACAGGGCGTCTATGAGACCCAGTACTTC. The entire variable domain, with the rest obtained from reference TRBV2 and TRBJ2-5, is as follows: EPEVTQTPSHQVTQMGQEVILRCVPISNHLYFYWYRQILGQKVEFLVSFYNNEISEKSEIFDDQFSVERPDGSNFTLKIRSTKLEDSAMYFCASSRQGVYETQYFGPGTRLLVL.

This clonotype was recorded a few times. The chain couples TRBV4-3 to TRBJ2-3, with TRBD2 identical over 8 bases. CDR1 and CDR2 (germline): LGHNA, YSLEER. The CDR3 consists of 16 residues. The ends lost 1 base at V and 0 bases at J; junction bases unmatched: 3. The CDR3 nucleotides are TGCGCCAGCAGCCAAGGGCTAGCGGGCAGCACAGATACGCAGTATTTT. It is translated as CASSQGLAGSTDTQYF.

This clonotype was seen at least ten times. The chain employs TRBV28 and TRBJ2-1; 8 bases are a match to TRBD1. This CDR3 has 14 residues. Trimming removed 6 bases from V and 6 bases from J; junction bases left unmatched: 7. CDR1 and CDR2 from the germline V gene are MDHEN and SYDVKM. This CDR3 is CASSRDRFANEQFF. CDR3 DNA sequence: TGTGCCAGCAGCCGGGACAGGTTCGCCAATGAGCAGTTCTTC.

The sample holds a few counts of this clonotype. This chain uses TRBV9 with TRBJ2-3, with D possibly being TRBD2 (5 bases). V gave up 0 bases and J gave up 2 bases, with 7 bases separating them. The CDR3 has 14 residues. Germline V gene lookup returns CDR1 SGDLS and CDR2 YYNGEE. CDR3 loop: CASSVGGFTDTQYF. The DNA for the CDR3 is TGTGCCAGCAGCGTAGGAGGGTTCACAGATACGCAGTATTTT. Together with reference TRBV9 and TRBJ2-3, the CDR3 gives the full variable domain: DSGVTQTPKHLITATGQRVTLRCSPRSGDLSVYWYQQSLDQGLQFLIQYYNGEERAKGNILERFSAQQFPDLHSELNLSSLELGDSALYFCASSVGGFTDTQYFGPGTRLTVL.

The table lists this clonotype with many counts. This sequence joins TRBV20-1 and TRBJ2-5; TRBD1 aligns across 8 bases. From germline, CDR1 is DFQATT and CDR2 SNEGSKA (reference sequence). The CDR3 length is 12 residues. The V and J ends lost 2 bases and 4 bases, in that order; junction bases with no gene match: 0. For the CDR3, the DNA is TGCAGTGCTAGACAGGGGGCAGAGACCCAGTACTTC. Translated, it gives CSARQGAETQYF.

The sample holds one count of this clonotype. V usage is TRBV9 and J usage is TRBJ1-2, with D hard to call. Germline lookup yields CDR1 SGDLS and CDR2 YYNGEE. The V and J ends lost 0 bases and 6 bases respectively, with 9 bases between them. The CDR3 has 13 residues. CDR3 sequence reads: CASSVAGFDGYTF. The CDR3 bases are TGTGCCAGCAGCGTAGCCGGATTCGATGGCTACACCTTC. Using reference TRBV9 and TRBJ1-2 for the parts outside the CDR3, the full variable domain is DSGVTQTPKHLITATGQRVTLRCSPRSGDLSVYWYQQSLDQGLQFLIQYYNGEERAKGNILERFSAQQFPDLHSELNLSSLELGDSALYFCASSVAGFDGYTFGSGTRLTVV.

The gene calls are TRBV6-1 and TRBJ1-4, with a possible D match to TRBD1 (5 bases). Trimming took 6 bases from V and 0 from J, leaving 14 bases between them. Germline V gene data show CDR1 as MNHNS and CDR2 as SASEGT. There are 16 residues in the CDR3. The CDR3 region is CASSPRGRATNEKLFF. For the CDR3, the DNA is TGTGCCAGCAGCCCTAGGGGACGGGCAACTAATGAAAAACTGTTTTTT.

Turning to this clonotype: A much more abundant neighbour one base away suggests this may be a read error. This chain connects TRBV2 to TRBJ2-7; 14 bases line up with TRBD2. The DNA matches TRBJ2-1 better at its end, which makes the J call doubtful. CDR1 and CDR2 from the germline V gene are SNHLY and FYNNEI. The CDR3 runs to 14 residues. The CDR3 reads CASDGTSGSYEQFF. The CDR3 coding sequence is TGTGCCAGCGACGGGACTAGCGGGAGCTACGAGCAGTTCTTC.

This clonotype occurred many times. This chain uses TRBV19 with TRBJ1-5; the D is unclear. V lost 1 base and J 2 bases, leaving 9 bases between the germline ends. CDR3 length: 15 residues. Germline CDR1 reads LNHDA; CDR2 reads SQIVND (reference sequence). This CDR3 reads CASSIGGKGNQPQHF. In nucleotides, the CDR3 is TGTGCCAGTAGTATAGGCGGGAAGGGCAATCAGCCCCAGCATTTT.

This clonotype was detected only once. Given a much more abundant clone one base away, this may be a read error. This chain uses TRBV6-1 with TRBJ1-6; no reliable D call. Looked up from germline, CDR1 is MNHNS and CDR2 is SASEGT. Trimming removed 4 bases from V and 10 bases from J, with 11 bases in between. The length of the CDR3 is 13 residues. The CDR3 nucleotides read TGTGCCAGCAGTGCCGGGCCGGACTCACCCCTCCACTTT. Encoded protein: CASSAGPDSPLHF.

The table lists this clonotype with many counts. CDR3 protein: CASSSPGQPREQFF. DNA for the CDR3: TGTGCCAGCAGTTCCCCGGGACAACCCCGAGAGCAGTTCTTC. V gene TRBV12-3 or TRBV12-4 combines with J gene TRBJ2-1, with a possible D match to TRBD1 (6 bases). The CDR3 runs to 14 residues. Trimming took 4 bases from V and 10 from J, leaving 17 bases between them.

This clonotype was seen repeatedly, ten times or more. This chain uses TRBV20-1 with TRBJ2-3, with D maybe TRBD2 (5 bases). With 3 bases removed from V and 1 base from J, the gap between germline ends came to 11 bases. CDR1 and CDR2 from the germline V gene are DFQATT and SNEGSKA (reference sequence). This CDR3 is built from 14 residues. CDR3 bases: TGCAGTGCTAGCGAGGGTGGGGGCACAGATACGCAGTATTTT. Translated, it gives CSASEGGGTDTQYF.

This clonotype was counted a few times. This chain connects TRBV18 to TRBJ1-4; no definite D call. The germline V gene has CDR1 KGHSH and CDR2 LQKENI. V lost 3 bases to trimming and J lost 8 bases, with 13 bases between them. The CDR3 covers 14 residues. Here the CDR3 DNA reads TGTGCCAGCTCACCGCCCGGACTCAGGGAAAAACTGTTTTTT. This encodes CASSPPGLREKLFF.

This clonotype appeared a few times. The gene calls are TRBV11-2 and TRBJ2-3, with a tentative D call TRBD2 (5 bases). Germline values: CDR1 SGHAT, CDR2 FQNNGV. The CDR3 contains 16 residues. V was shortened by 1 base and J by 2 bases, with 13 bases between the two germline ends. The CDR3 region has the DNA TGTGCCAGCAGCTTAGCTGGGTGGGGAGACACAGATACGCAGTATTTT. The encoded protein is CASSLAGWGDTDTQYF.

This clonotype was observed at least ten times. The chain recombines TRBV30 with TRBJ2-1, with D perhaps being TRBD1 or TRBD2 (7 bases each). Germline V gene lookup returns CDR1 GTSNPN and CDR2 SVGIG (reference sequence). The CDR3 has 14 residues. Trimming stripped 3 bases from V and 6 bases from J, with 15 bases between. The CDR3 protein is CAWSRGGGVNEQFF. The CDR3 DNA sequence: TGTGCCTGGAGCAGGGGGGGGGGAGTCAATGAGCAGTTCTTC.

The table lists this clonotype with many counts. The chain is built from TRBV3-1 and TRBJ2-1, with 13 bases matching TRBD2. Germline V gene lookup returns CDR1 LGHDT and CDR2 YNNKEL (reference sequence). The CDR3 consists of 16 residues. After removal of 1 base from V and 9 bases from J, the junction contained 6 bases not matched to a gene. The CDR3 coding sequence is TGTGCCAGCAGCCAAGTGTGGACTAGCGGGAGCAGTGAGCAGTTCTTC. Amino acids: CASSQVWTSGSSEQFF.

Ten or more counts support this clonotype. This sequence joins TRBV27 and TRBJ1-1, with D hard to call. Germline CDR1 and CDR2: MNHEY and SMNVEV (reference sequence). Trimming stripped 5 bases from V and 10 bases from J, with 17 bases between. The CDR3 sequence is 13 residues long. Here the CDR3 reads CASSLMDGSRAFF. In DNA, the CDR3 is TGTGCCAGCAGTCTGATGGACGGGAGTCGAGCTTTCTTT.